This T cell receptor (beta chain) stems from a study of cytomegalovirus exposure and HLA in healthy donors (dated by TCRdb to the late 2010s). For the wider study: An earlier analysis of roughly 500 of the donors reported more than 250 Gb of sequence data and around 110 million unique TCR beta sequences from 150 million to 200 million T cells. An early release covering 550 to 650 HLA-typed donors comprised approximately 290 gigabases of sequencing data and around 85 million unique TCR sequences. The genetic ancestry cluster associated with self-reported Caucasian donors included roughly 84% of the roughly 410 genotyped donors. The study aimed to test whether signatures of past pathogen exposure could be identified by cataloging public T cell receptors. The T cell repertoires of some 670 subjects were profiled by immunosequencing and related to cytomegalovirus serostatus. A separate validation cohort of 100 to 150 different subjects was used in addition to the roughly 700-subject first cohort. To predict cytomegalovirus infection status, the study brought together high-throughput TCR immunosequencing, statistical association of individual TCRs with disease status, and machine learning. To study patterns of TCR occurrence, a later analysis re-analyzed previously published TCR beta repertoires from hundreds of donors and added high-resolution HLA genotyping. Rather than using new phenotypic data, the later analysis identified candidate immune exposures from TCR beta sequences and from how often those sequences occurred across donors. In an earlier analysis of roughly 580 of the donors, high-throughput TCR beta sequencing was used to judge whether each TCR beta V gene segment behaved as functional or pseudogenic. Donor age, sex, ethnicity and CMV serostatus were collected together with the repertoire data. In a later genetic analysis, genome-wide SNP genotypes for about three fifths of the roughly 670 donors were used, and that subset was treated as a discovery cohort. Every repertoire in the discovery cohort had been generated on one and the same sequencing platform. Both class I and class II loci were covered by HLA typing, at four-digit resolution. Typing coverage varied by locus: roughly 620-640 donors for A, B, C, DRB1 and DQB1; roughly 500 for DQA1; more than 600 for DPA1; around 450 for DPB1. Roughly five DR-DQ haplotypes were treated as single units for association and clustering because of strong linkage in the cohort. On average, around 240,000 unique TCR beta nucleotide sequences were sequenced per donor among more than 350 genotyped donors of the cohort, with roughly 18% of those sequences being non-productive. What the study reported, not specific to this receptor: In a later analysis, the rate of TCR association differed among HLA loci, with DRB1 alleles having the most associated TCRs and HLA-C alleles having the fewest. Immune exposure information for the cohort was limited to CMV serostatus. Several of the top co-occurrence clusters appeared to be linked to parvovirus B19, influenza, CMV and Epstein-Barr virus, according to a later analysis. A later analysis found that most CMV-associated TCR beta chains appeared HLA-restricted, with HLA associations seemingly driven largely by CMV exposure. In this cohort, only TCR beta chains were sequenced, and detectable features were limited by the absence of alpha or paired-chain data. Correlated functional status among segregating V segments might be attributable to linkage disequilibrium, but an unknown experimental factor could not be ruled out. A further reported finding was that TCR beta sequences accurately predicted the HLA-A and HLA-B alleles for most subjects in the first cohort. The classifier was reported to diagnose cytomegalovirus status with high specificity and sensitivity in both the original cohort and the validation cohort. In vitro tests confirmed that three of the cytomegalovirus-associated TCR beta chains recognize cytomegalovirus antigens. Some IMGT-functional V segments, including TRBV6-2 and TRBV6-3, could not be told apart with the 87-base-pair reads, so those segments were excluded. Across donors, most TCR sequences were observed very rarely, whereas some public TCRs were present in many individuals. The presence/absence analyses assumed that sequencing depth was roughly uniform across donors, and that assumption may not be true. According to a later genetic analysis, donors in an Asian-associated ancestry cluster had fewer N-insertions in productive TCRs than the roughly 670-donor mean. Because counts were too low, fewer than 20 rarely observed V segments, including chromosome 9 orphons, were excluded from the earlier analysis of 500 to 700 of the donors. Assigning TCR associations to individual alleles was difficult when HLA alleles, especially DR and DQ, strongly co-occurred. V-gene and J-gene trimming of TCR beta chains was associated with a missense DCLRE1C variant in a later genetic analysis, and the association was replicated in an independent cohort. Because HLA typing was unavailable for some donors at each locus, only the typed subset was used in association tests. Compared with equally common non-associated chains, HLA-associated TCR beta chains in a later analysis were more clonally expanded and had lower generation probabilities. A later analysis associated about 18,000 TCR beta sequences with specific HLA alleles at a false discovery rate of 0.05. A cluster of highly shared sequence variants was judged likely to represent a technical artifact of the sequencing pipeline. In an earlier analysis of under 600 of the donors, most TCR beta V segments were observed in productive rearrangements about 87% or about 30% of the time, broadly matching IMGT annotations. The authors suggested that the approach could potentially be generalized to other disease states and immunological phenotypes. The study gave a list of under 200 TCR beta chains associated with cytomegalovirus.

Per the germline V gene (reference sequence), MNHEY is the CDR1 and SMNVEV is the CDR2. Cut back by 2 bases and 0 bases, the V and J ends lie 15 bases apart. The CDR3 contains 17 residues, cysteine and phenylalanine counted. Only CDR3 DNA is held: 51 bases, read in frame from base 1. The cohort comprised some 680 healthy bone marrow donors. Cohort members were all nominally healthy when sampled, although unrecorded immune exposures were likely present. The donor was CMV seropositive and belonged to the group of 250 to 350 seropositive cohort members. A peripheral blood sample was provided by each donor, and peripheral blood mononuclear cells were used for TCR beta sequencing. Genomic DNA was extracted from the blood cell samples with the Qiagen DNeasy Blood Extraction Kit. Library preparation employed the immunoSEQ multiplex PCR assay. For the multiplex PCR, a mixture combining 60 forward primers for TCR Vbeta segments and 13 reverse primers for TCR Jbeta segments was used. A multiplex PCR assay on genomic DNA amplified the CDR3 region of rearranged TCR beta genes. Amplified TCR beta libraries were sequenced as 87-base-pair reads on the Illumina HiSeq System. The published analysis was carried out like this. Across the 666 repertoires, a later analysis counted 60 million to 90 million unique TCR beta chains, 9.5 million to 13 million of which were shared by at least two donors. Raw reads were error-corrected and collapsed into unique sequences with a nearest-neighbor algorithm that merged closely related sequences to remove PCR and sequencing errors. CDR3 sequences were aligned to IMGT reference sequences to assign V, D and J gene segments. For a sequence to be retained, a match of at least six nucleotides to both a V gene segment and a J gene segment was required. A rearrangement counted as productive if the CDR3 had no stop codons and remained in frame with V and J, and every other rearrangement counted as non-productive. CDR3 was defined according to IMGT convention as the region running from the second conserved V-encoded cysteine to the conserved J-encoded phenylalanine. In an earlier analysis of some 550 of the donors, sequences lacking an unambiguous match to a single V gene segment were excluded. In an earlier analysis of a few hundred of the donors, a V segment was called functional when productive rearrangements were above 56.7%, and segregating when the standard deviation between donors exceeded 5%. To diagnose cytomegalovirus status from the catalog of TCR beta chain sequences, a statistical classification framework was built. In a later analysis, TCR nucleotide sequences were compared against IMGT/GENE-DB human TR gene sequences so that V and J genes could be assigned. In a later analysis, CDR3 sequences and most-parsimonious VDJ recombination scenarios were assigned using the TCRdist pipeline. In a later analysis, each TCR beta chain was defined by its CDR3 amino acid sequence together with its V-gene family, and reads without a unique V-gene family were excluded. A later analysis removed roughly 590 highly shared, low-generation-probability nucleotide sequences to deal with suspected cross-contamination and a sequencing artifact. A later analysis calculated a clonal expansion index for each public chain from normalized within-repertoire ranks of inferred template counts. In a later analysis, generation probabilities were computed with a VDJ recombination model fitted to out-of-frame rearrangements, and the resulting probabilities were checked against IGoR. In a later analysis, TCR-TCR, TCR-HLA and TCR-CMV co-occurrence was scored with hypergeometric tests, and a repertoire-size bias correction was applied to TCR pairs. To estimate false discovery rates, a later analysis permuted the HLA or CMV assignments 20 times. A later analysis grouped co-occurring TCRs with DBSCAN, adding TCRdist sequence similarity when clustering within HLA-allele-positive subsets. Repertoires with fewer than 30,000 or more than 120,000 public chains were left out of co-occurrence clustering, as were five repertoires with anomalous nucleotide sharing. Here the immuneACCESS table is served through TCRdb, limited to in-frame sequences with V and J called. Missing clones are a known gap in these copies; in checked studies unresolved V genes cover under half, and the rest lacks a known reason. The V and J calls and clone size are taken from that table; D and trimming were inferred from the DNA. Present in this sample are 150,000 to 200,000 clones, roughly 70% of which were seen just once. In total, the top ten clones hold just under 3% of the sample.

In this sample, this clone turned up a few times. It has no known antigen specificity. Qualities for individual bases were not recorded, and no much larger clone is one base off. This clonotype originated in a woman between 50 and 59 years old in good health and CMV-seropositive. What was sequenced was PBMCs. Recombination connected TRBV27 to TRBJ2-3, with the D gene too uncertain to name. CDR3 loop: CASSLMLGDGSTDTQYF. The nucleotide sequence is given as TGTGCCAGCAGTTTAATGCTTGGTGACGGGAGCACAGATACGCAGTATTTT.